This is a list of T cell receptor beta chains from one sample in a study of T cells in Graves' hyperthyroidism and ophthalmopathy. TCRdb redid the calling of the multiplex PCR reads with MiXCR, one entry per CDR3 protein. The table lists approximately 590,000 distinct CDR3 sequences, about 15% of them singletons, with 6.5% to 8% in the top ten. Sequencing input: blood. The receptors originated from a woman aged 30 to 39 with Graves' hyperthyroidism. Each CDR3 is given with its conserved first and last residue. The D gene is left open where the match is weak. Rows give clone size only sometimes, using once, few, many, or a class for an expanded clone.

D gene: .; clone size: few; V gene: TRBV11-1; CDR3 length: 11; J gene: TRBJ2-7; CDR3 DNA: TGTGCCAGCAGCTCCGTCGTCGAGCAGTACTTC; CDR3 protein: CASSSVVEQYF
D gene: TRBD2; clone size: .; V gene: TRBV7-2; CDR3 length: 16; J gene: TRBJ2-1; CDR3 DNA: TGTGCCAGCAGCTTAGGGACTAGCGGGTGGTACAATGAGCAGTTCTTC; CDR3 protein: CASSLGTSGWYNEQFF
D gene: .; clone size: many; V gene: TRBV5-1; CDR3 length: 14; J gene: TRBJ2-7; CDR3 DNA: TGCGCCAGCAGCTTGTATGGAGACTCCTACGAGCAGTACTTC; CDR3 protein: CASSLYGDSYEQYF
D gene: TRBD1; clone size: .; V gene: TRBV19; CDR3 length: 14; J gene: TRBJ1-2; CDR3 DNA: TGTGCCAGTAGTACCCAAACGACAGGGTTCGGCTACACCTTC; CDR3 protein: CASSTQTTGFGYTF
D gene: TRBD2; clone size: many; V gene: TRBV28; CDR3 length: 15; J gene: TRBJ2-1; CDR3 DNA: TGTGCCAGCAGCCCCGGACTAGCGGGACCGAATGAGCAGTTCTTC; CDR3 protein: CASSPGLAGPNEQFF
D gene: .; clone size: .; V gene: TRBV9; CDR3 length: 14; J gene: TRBJ1-1; CDR3 DNA: TGTGCCAGCAGCGTAGCTCCGATGAACACTGAAGCTTTCTTT; CDR3 protein: CASSVAPMNTEAFF
D gene: .; clone size: .; V gene: TRBV5-1; CDR3 length: 9; J gene: TRBJ2-5; CDR3 DNA: TGCGCCGCCAAAGAGACCCAGTACTTC; CDR3 protein: CAAKETQYF
D gene: .; clone size: many; V gene: TRBV11-2; CDR3 length: 15; J gene: TRBJ1-5; CDR3 DNA: TGTGCCAGCAGCTTACAGGACTATAGCAATCAGCCCCAGCATTTT; CDR3 protein: CASSLQDYSNQPQHF
D gene: .; clone size: few; V gene: TRBV4-1; CDR3 length: 15; J gene: TRBJ2-7; CDR3 DNA: TGCGCCAGCAGCCCTGACTCAGCGTTCCCCCTCGAGCAGTACTTC; CDR3 protein: CASSPDSAFPLEQYF
D gene: .; clone size: few; V gene: TRBV29-1; CDR3 length: 11; J gene: TRBJ2-5; CDR3 DNA: TGCAGCGTTGAAAGGGGTACTTTAGAGTACTTC; CDR3 protein: CSVERGTLEYF
D gene: .; clone size: many; V gene: TRBV2; CDR3 length: 16; J gene: TRBJ1-1; CDR3 DNA: TGTGCCAGCAGTGAGACCCCCCCAAATCTGAACACTGAAGCTTTCTTT; CDR3 protein: CASSETPPNLNTEAFF
D gene: .; clone size: few; V gene: TRBV7-2; CDR3 length: 16; J gene: TRBJ2-2; CDR3 DNA: TGTGCCAGCAGCTCAGGGACCGCTCTTAACACCGGGGAGCTGTTTTTT; CDR3 protein: CASSSGTALNTGELFF
D gene: TRBD2; clone size: .; V gene: TRBV7-9; CDR3 length: 15; J gene: TRBJ2-1; CDR3 DNA: TGTGCCAGCAGCCTTGGGACTAGTATGGTTCATGAGCAGTTCTTC; CDR3 protein: CASSLGTSMVHEQFF
D gene: TRBD2; clone size: many; V gene: TRBV12-3/TRBV12-4; CDR3 length: 20; J gene: TRBJ2-7; CDR3 DNA: TGTGCCAGCACGGGCACGGATGGGACTAGCGGGAGGAATGAAGGGTCCGAGCAGTACTTC; CDR3 protein: CASTGTDGTSGRNEGSEQYF
D gene: .; clone size: many; V gene: TRBV7-9; CDR3 length: 18; J gene: TRBJ1-4; CDR3 DNA: TGTGCCAGCAGCTTAAATGTTTACAGGGTTACAACTAATGAAAAACTGTTTTTT; CDR3 protein: CASSLNVYRVTTNEKLFF
D gene: .; clone size: many; V gene: TRBV3-1; CDR3 length: 15; J gene: TRBJ2-7; CDR3 DNA: TGTGCCAGCAGCCAAGACTGGAGACTGCTGGGGGAGCAGTACTTC; CDR3 protein: CASSQDWRLLGEQYF
D gene: .; clone size: many; V gene: TRBV5-1; CDR3 length: 16; J gene: TRBJ2-1; CDR3 DNA: TGCGCCAGCAGTCTGTCCCTAACAGTGGGGGTCAGTGAGCAGTTCTTC; CDR3 protein: CASSLSLTVGVSEQFF
D gene: TRBD1; clone size: many; V gene: TRBV15; CDR3 length: 16; J gene: TRBJ1-1; CDR3 DNA: TGTGCCATCAGCCCTGCTCAAGCAGGGGGCTACACTGAAGCTTTCTTT; CDR3 protein: CAISPAQAGGYTEAFF
D gene: .; clone size: .; V gene: TRBV15; CDR3 length: 16; J gene: TRBJ2-4; CDR3 DNA: TGTGCCACCAGCAGAAATGCGTGGGGCGCGGAAAACATTCAGTACTTC; CDR3 protein: CATSRNAWGAENIQYF
D gene: TRBD1; clone size: few; V gene: TRBV29-1; CDR3 length: 19; J gene: TRBJ1-4; CDR3 DNA: TGCAGCGTTGGGGCGGGACAGGGGGCGGATGGTCCAACTAATGAAAAACTGTTTTTT; CDR3 protein: CSVGAGQGADGPTNEKLFF
D gene: TRBD1; clone size: few; V gene: TRBV7-9; CDR3 length: 16; J gene: TRBJ1-2; CDR3 DNA: TGTGCCAGCAGCTTCGGGGGACAGGGACGGGTCTATGGCTACACCTTC; CDR3 protein: CASSFGGQGRVYGYTF
D gene: .; clone size: many; V gene: TRBV29-1; CDR3 length: 14; J gene: TRBJ2-3; CDR3 DNA: TGCAGCGTTGCACGGGACGGAACCACAGATACGCAGTATTTT; CDR3 protein: CSVARDGTTDTQYF
D gene: .; clone size: many; V gene: TRBV28; CDR3 length: 13; J gene: TRBJ2-7; CDR3 DNA: TGTGCCAGCACCATACCCGGGAGCTACGAGCAGTACTTC; CDR3 protein: CASTIPGSYEQYF
D gene: .; clone size: few; V gene: TRBV6-1; CDR3 length: 12; J gene: TRBJ2-5; CDR3 DNA: TGTGCCAGCAGTGAATGGTATAGCGGCCAGTACTTC; CDR3 protein: CASSEWYSGQYF
D gene: TRBD2; clone size: few; V gene: TRBV27; CDR3 length: 15; J gene: TRBJ2-1; CDR3 DNA: TGTGCCAGCCGCATTGCGGGAGGGTTGGACAATGAGCAGTTCTTC; CDR3 protein: CASRIAGGLDNEQFF
D gene: .; clone size: .; V gene: TRBV19; CDR3 length: 16; J gene: TRBJ2-1; CDR3 DNA: TGTGCCAGTAGTATTTTTCGTGGGAGCTCCTACAATGAGCAGTTCTTC; CDR3 protein: CASSIFRGSSYNEQFF
D gene: .; clone size: .; V gene: TRBV27; CDR3 length: 13; J gene: TRBJ1-2; CDR3 DNA: TGTGCCAGCAGTTTTAACGGGATATATGGCTACACCTTC; CDR3 protein: CASSFNGIYGYTF
D gene: TRBD1; clone size: .; V gene: TRBV20-1; CDR3 length: 15; J gene: TRBJ2-7; CDR3 DNA: TGCAGTGCTAGAGATCGATCAGGGGGCTCCTACGAGCAGTACTTC; CDR3 protein: CSARDRSGGSYEQYF
D gene: .; clone size: many; V gene: TRBV12-3/TRBV12-4; CDR3 length: 12; J gene: TRBJ1-2; CDR3 DNA: TGTGCCAGCAGTCAAGGGGGTTTCGGCTACACCTTC; CDR3 protein: CASSQGGFGYTF
D gene: TRBD1; clone size: .; V gene: TRBV2; CDR3 length: 13; J gene: TRBJ1-1; CDR3 DNA: TGTGCCAGCAGGGGGGACAGGGGGGCTGAAGCTTTCTTT; CDR3 protein: CASRGDRGAEAFF
D gene: TRBD2; clone size: .; V gene: TRBV4-3; CDR3 length: 13; J gene: TRBJ2-3; CDR3 DNA: TGCGCCAGCTCACTAGCGGGAGAAGGTGCGCAGTATTTT; CDR3 protein: CASSLAGEGAQYF
D gene: TRBD1; clone size: many; V gene: TRBV20-1; CDR3 length: 14; J gene: TRBJ2-7; CDR3 DNA: TGCAGTGCTAGAGATCTGGCAGGGGGAGTCGAGCAGTACTTC; CDR3 protein: CSARDLAGGVEQYF
D gene: .; clone size: many; V gene: TRBV14; CDR3 length: 12; J gene: TRBJ2-2; CDR3 DNA: TGTGCCAGCAGCCACGATGCCGGGGAGCTGTTTTTT; CDR3 protein: CASSHDAGELFF
D gene: TRBD1; clone size: few; V gene: TRBV20-1; CDR3 length: 17; J gene: TRBJ2-7; CDR3 DNA: TGCAGTGCTAGAGGAGGGGGGGACAGGGTGAGCTTATACGAGCAGTACTTC; CDR3 protein: CSARGGGDRVSLYEQYF
D gene: TRBD1; clone size: many; V gene: TRBV28; CDR3 length: 15; J gene: TRBJ2-5; CDR3 DNA: TGTGCCAGCAGCCGTCGGGACAGGGTAGAAGAGACCCAGTACTTC; CDR3 protein: CASSRRDRVEETQYF
D gene: .; clone size: many; V gene: TRBV2; CDR3 length: 11; J gene: TRBJ2-1; CDR3 DNA: TGTGCCAGCAGTGATCGCAATGAGCAGTTCTTC; CDR3 protein: CASSDRNEQFF
D gene: TRBD1; clone size: few; V gene: TRBV5-1; CDR3 length: 15; J gene: TRBJ2-1; CDR3 DNA: TGCGCCAGCAGCCAGAACAGGGGGTCTTACAATGAGCAGTTCTTC; CDR3 protein: CASSQNRGSYNEQFF
D gene: .; clone size: few; V gene: TRBV6-6; CDR3 length: 15; J gene: TRBJ1-5; CDR3 DNA: TGTGCCAGCAGTTACGGGGCAGGGAACGATCAGCCCCAGCATTTT; CDR3 protein: CASSYGAGNDQPQHF
D gene: TRBD2; clone size: few; V gene: TRBV9; CDR3 length: 16; J gene: TRBJ2-3; CDR3 DNA: TGTGCCAGCAGCGTAGGGGCTTCTAGCGGGAGAGATACGCAGTATTTT; CDR3 protein: CASSVGASSGRDTQYF
D gene: .; clone size: few; V gene: TRBV5-5; CDR3 length: 14; J gene: TRBJ2-5; CDR3 DNA: TGTGCCAGCAGCTTGGGCTGGGGGACGGAGACCCAGTACTTC; CDR3 protein: CASSLGWGTETQYF
D gene: .; clone size: many; V gene: TRBV7-2; CDR3 length: 13; J gene: TRBJ1-1; CDR3 DNA: TGTGCCAGCAGACTAGACATGAACACTGAAGCTTTCTTT; CDR3 protein: CASRLDMNTEAFF
D gene: TRBD1; clone size: few; V gene: TRBV5-1; CDR3 length: 15; J gene: TRBJ2-2; CDR3 DNA: TGCGCCAGCAGCCTAGGACAGGAGGACACCGGGGAGCTGTTTTTT; CDR3 protein: CASSLGQEDTGELFF
D gene: .; clone size: many; V gene: TRBV11-2; CDR3 length: 16; J gene: TRBJ1-1; CDR3 DNA: TGTGCCAGCAGCTTTTTAGGGAAAGGATCGGACACTGAAGCTTTCTTT; CDR3 protein: CASSFLGKGSDTEAFF
D gene: TRBD1; clone size: many; V gene: TRBV6-5; CDR3 length: 15; J gene: TRBJ2-3; CDR3 DNA: TGTGCCAGCAGCTACCGACAGGGGTCCACAGATACGCAGTATTTT; CDR3 protein: CASSYRQGSTDTQYF
D gene: TRBD2; clone size: many; V gene: TRBV2; CDR3 length: 17; J gene: TRBJ2-3; CDR3 DNA: TGTGCCAGCAGTGAAGGGACTAGCGGGTTTCCGCCAGATACGCAGTATTTT; CDR3 protein: CASSEGTSGFPPDTQYF
D gene: TRBD1; clone size: few; V gene: TRBV4-1; CDR3 length: 14; J gene: TRBJ1-4; CDR3 DNA: TGCGCCAGCAGCCGGGACAGGGGTGGAGAAAAACTGTTTTTT; CDR3 protein: CASSRDRGGEKLFF
D gene: TRBD1; clone size: many; V gene: TRBV27; CDR3 length: 16; J gene: TRBJ2-2; CDR3 DNA: TGTGCCAGCAGTTTAGTGGGACAGCAGGACACCGGGGAGCTGTTTTTT; CDR3 protein: CASSLVGQQDTGELFF
D gene: TRBD1; clone size: .; V gene: TRBV5-1; CDR3 length: 14; J gene: TRBJ2-2; CDR3 DNA: TGCGCCAGCACCTCCGGGACAGTCTCTGGGGAGCTGTTTTTT; CDR3 protein: CASTSGTVSGELFF
D gene: .; clone size: once; V gene: TRBV6-1; CDR3 length: 12; J gene: TRBJ2-1; CDR3 DNA: TGTGCCAGCAGACCAAGCACCTACGAGCAGTTCTTC; CDR3 protein: CASRPSTYEQFF
D gene: .; clone size: many; V gene: TRBV7-2; CDR3 length: 14; J gene: TRBJ2-5; CDR3 DNA: TGTGCCAGCAGCTTAGTAGCGGACCAAGAGACCCAGTACTTC; CDR3 protein: CASSLVADQETQYF
D gene: TRBD2; clone size: few; V gene: TRBV2; CDR3 length: 14; J gene: TRBJ2-5; CDR3 DNA: TGTGCCAGCAGTGAGCTAGCGGGAGGCTTTGTTGAGTACTTC; CDR3 protein: CASSELAGGFVEYF
D gene: .; clone size: many; V gene: TRBV5-1; CDR3 length: 14; J gene: TRBJ1-2; CDR3 DNA: TGCGCCAGCAGCCCGAGGACTCAAGCGGAGGGCTACACCTTC; CDR3 protein: CASSPRTQAEGYTF
D gene: TRBD2; clone size: many; V gene: TRBV20-1; CDR3 length: 14; J gene: TRBJ2-7; CDR3 DNA: TGCAGTGCTAGGTCTCTAGCGGAATTCTACGAGCAGTACTTC; CDR3 protein: CSARSLAEFYEQYF
D gene: TRBD2; clone size: many; V gene: TRBV29-1; CDR3 length: 13; J gene: TRBJ2-5; CDR3 DNA: TGCAGCGTTGAGGCTAGCGGGAGCGAGACCCAGTACTTC; CDR3 protein: CSVEASGSETQYF
D gene: TRBD1; clone size: .; V gene: TRBV18; CDR3 length: 17; J gene: TRBJ2-6; CDR3 DNA: TGTGCCAGCTCACCGCGCTCACAGGGGTATGGGGCCAACGTCCTGACTTTC; CDR3 protein: CASSPRSQGYGANVLTF
D gene: TRBD2; clone size: .; V gene: TRBV7-2; CDR3 length: 19; J gene: TRBJ2-7; CDR3 DNA: TGTGCCAGCAGCTTAGTCGTCCGACTAGCGGGATTACTTAACTACGAGCAGTACTTC; CDR3 protein: CASSLVVRLAGLLNYEQYF
D gene: TRBD2; clone size: many; V gene: TRBV27; CDR3 length: 15; J gene: TRBJ2-7; CDR3 DNA: TGTGCCAGCAGTTTTAGCCTAGCGGGGTTCTACGAGCAGTACTTC; CDR3 protein: CASSFSLAGFYEQYF
D gene: .; clone size: many; V gene: TRBV29-1; CDR3 length: 10; J gene: TRBJ1-2; CDR3 DNA: TGCAGCGTTGAAACCTATGGCTACACCTTC; CDR3 protein: CSVETYGYTF
D gene: .; clone size: .; V gene: TRBV3-1; CDR3 length: 15; J gene: TRBJ2-2; CDR3 DNA: TGTGCCAGCAGCCAAGATTGGGAGGACGGCGGGGAGCTGTTTTTT; CDR3 protein: CASSQDWEDGGELFF